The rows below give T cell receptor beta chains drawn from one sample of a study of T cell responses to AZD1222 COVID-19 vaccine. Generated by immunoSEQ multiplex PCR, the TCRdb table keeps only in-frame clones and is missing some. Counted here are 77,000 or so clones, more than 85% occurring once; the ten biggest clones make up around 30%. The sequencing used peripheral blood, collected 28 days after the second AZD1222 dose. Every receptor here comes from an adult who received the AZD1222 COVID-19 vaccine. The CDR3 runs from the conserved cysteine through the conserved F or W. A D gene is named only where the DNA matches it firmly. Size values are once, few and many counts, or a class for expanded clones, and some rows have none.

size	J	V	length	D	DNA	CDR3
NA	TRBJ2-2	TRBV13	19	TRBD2	TGTGCCAGCAGCTCGCCCGGGGGTGGCGGGAGGGCGAACACCGGGGAGCTGTTTTTT	CASSSPGGGGRANTGELFF
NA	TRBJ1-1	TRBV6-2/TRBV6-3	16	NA	TGTGCCAGCAGTTACGCAATCAGGGGCGCGGAGACTGAAGCTTTCTTT	CASSYAIRGAETEAFF
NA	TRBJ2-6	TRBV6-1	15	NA	TGTGCCAGCAGTGAAATCCGCTCTGGGGCCAACGTCCTGACTTTC	CASSEIRSGANVLTF
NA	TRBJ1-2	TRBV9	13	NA	TGTGCCAGCAGCGTAGACAGAAACTATGGCTACACCTTC	CASSVDRNYGYTF
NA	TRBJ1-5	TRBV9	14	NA	TGTGCCAGCTCACCGGGGTGGGGCAATCAGCCCCAGCATTTT	CASSPGWGNQPQHF
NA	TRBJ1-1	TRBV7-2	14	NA	TGTGCCAGCAGCTGGGTAAGAAGGGGAACTGAAGCTTTCTTT	CASSWVRRGTEAFF
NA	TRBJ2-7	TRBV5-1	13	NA	TGCGCCAGCAGCTTAGAAGGTTCCTACGAGCAGTACTTC	CASSLEGSYEQYF
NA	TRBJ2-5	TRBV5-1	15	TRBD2	TGCGCCAGCAGCCTCGGACTAGCGCCCCAAGAGACCCAGTACTTC	CASSLGLAPQETQYF
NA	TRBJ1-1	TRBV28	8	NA	TGTCTTTGCGGTGAAGCTTTCTTT	CLCGEAFF
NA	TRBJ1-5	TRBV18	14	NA	TGTGCCAGCTCAACCCGGGACAGCAATCAGCCCCAGCATTTT	CASSTRDSNQPQHF
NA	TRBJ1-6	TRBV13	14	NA	TGTGCCAGCAGCTTTGGCAGGGAAGTCTACACCCTCCACTTT	CASSFGREVYTLHF
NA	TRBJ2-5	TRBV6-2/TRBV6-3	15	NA	TGTGCCAGCAGTTACTCGTCAAGGGGCCAAGAGACCCAGTACTTC	CASSYSSRGQETQYF
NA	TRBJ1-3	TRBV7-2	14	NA	TGTGCCAGCAGCTTAGTCGGTTCAGGAAACACCATATATTTT	CASSLVGSGNTIYF
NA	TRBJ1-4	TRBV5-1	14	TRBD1	TGCGCCAGCAGCACCGGGACAGGGCAGGAAAAACTGTTTTTT	CASSTGTGQEKLFF
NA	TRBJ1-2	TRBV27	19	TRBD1	TGTGCCAGCAGTTTATACCCCCTCCCCGGACAGGGTACTAACTATGGCTACACCTTC	CASSLYPLPGQGTNYGYTF
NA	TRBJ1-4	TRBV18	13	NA	TGTGCCAGCTCACCGCAGGGAGAGGAAAAACTGTTTTTT	CASSPQGEEKLFF
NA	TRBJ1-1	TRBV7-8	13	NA	TGTGCCAGCAGCCCTATACAGGGCACTGAAGCTTTCTTT	CASSPIQGTEAFF
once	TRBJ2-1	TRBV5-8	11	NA	TGTGCCAGCAGAGGAGCACATGAGCAGTTCTTC	CASRGAHEQFF
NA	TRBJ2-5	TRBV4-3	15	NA	TGCGCCAGCAGCCAATCCACTTCAATAGAAGAGACCCAGTACTTC	CASSQSTSIEETQYF
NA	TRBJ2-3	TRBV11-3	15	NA	TGTGCCAGCAGCTTGACCGTGGGGGCCCGAGATACGCAGTATTTT	CASSLTVGARDTQYF
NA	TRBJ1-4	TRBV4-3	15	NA	TGCGCCAGCAGCCAAGAATACAGGACCTATGAAAAACTGTTTTTT	CASSQEYRTYEKLFF
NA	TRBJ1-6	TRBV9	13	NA	TGTGCCAGCAGCCCCGGGGGGAACTTCCCCCTCCACTTT	CASSPGGNFPLHF
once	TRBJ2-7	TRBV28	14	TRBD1	TGTGCCAGCAGTTCCTACAGGGGGACCTACGAGCAGTACTTC	CASSSYRGTYEQYF
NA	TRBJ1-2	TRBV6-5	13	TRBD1	TGTGCCAGCAGTTACTGGACAGGAGATGGCTACACCTTC	CASSYWTGDGYTF
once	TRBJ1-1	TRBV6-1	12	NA	TGTGCCAGCAGTGACAGGGTCAATGAAGCTTTCTTT	CASSDRVNEAFF
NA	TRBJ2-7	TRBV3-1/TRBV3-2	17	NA	TGTGCCAGCAGCCAAGATCTGGTTAGCGGACATTCCTACGAGCAGTACTTC	CASSQDLVSGHSYEQYF
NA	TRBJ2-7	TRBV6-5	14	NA	TGTGCCAGCAGTTACATTCAAGGATCTTACGAGCAGTACTTC	CASSYIQGSYEQYF
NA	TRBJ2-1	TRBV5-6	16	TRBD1	TGTGCCAGCAGCTTGGACCACAGGGGGTATGGCAATGAGCAGTTCTTC	CASSLDHRGYGNEQFF
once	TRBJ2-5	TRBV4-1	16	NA	TGCGCCAGCAGCCCTCACGAGGGAGAGCGACAAGAGACCCAGTACTTC	CASSPHEGERQETQYF
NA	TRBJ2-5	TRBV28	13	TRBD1	TGTGCCAGCAGTGGACAGGGGTCTGAGACCCAGTACTTC	CASSGQGSETQYF
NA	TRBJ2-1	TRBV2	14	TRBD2	TGTGCCAGCAGGGGAACTAGCGGCGGCAATGAGCAGTTCTTC	CASRGTSGGNEQFF
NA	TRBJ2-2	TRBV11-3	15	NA	TGTGCCAGCAGCCCTGCCGCCGGAGGGGGCGGGGAGCTGTTTTTT	CASSPAAGGGGELFF
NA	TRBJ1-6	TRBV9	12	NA	TGTGCCAGCAGCGTAGAGGGGTCACCCCTCCACTTT	CASSVEGSPLHF
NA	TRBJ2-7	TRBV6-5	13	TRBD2	TGTGCCAGTACTAGGGCGGGAGCGGACGAGCAGTACTTC	CASTRAGADEQYF
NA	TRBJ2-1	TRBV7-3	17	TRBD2	TGTGCCAGCAGCACGGGACTAGCGGGAGGGCCCAACAATGAGCAGTTCTTC	CASSTGLAGGPNNEQFF
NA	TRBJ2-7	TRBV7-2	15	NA	TGTGCCAGCAGCTTATATAGCGTACGCTCCTACGAGCAGTACTTC	CASSLYSVRSYEQYF
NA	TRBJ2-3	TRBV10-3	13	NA	TGTGCCATCAGTGAAAGGGGAACAGATACGCAGTATTTT	CAISERGTDTQYF
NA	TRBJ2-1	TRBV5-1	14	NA	TGCGCCAGCAGCTGGGGAGACCAGATTAATGAGCAGTTCTTC	CASSWGDQINEQFF
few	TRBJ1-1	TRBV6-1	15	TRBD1	TGTGCCAGCAGTGAATCCACAGGGGAGGGCACTGAAGCTTTCTTT	CASSESTGEGTEAFF
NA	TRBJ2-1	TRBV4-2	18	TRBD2	TGTGCCAGCAGCCAAGATGGAGCTAGCGGGAGGACTTCGGCGGGGGAGTTCTTC	CASSQDGASGRTSAGEFF
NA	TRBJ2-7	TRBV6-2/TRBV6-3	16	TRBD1	TGTGCCAGCAGTTACTCGTCGGGACAGGGGGCGCGCGAGCAGTACTTC	CASSYSSGQGAREQYF
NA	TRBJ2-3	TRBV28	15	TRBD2	TGTGCCAGCAGTTCGACTAGCGGGCACACAGATACGCAGTATTTT	CASSSTSGHTDTQYF